This entry lists 9 T cell receptor beta chains sequenced from one sample in a study of blood T cell repertoires in COVID-19. Repertoires were generated with immunoSEQ multiplex PCR, while TCRdb's copy carries only in-frame clones and drops some. The sample lists 290,000 or so clones, roughly four fifths occurring once. Sequencing was performed on PBMCs or T cells enriched from blood (not recorded which). These receptors were taken from a man aged 35 to 55 who had been exposed to COVID-19.

The count of this clone is one. V usage is TRBV6-5 and J usage is TRBJ1-1; 7 positions match TRBD1. From germline, CDR1 is MNHEY and CDR2 SVGAGI. The CDR3 length is 15 residues. V was clipped by 10 bases and J by 0 bases; unmatched bases: 11. CDR3 coding DNA: TGTGCCACCGACGAGACAGGGAGCATGAACACTGAAGCTTTCTTT. This encodes CATDETGSMNTEAFF.

V gene TRBV18 combines with J gene TRBJ1-3; perhaps TRBD1 as D (6 bases). Per the germline V gene, CDR1 is KGHSH and CDR2 is LQKENI. The germline V and J ends were trimmed by 3 bases and 7 bases, with 13 bases remaining between them. The CDR3 contains 14 residues. The CDR3 DNA follows: TGTGCCAGCTCACCCTCACAGGGCGTTAACACCATATATTTT. It translates to CASSPSQGVNTIYF.

The rearrangement joins TRBV28 to TRBJ2-5; the match to TRBD1 covers 9 bases. Germline trimming cut 5 bases from V and 13 bases from J; bases unmatched to any gene: 11. Germline V lookup: CDR1 MDHEN, CDR2 SYDVKM. The CDR3 totals 13 residues. The CDR3 region has the DNA TGTGCCAGCAGTGATACACAGGGGGCTAGATTGTACTTC. It is translated as CASSDTQGARLYF.

This clone was detected once. The V and J genes are TRBV25-1 and TRBJ2-7, with D perhaps matching TRBD2 (5 bases). Germline V gives CDR1 MGHDK, CDR2 SYGVNS. The CDR3 is 15 residues long. Trimming removed 2 bases from V and 0 bases from J, with 11 bases in between. In nucleotides, the CDR3 is TGTGCCAGCAGTGAACTCAGCGGAAGCTCCTACGAGCAGTACTTC. Amino acids: CASSELSGSSYEQYF.

The V gene is TRBV25-1, the J gene TRBJ2-3, with a weak D call TRBD1 (6 bases). In germline, CDR1 is MGHDK, CDR2 SYGVNS. With 4 bases removed from V and 2 bases from J, the gap between germline ends came to 19 bases. The CDR3 is 17 amino acids. This CDR3 is CASSATPGQSYTDTQYF. CDR3 nucleotides: TGTGCCAGCAGTGCAACCCCGGGACAATCCTACACAGATACGCAGTATTTT.

The chain uses TRBV30 and TRBJ2-7; D might be TRBD1 (5 bases). The CDR3 totals 13 residues. Germline V lookup: CDR1 GTSNPN, CDR2 SVGIG (reference sequence). The V end was cut by 3 bases, the J end by 2 bases, with 11 bases between. In DNA, the CDR3 is TGTGCCTGGAGGCGCAGGGCCACCTACGAGCAGTACTTC. Amino acids: CAWRRRATYEQYF.

The chain couples TRBV19 to TRBJ1-1, with D possibly matching TRBD1 (5 bases). The V gene's germline CDR1 is LNHDA and CDR2 SQIVND (reference sequence). The V gene lost 4 bases and the J gene lost 2 bases, with 17 bases spanning the gap. This CDR3 region has 16 residues. DNA of the CDR3: TGTGCCAGTAGTAGCCGGGCGGGGCCACAAAACACTGAAGCTTTCTTT. This translates into CASSSRAGPQNTEAFF.

This clone was counted once. J is TRBJ1-3 and V is TRBV5-1; 7 nucleotides align to TRBD1. V was clipped by 2 bases and J by 0 bases; unmatched bases: 2. CDR3 length equals 15 residues. Germline V gene data show CDR1 as SGHRS and CDR2 as YFSETQ. DNA for the CDR3: TGCGCCAGCAGCTTCAGGGGGGACTCTGGAAACACCATATATTTT. Translation: CASSFRGDSGNTIYF. Full variable domain (missing parts from reference TRBV5-1 and TRBJ1-3): KAGVTQTPRYLIKTRGQQVTLSCSPISGHRSVSWYQQTPGQGLQFLFEYFSETQRNKGNFPGRFSGRQFSNSRSEMNVSTLELGDSALYLCASSFRGDSGNTIYFGEGSWLTVV.

V gene TRBV11-2 combines with J gene TRBJ2-5, with D maybe TRBD2 (5 bases). Germline V gene sequence: CDR1 SGHAT, CDR2 FQNNGV. Trimming removed 5 bases at V and 1 base at J, with 11 bases between. The CDR3 sequence is 14 residues long. The DNA for the CDR3 is TGTGCCAGCAGCCCGTGGGCGGGCCAAGAGACCCAGTACTTC. It yields the protein CASSPWAGQETQYF.